This TCR beta chain appears in the sequencing data of a study of T cells in Graves' hyperthyroidism and ophthalmopathy. Study details: Peripheral blood was taken when the disease was first diagnosed, before any treatment began. Study-wide points: A model of 13 V-J pairs discriminated ophthalmopathy from stable hyperthyroidism. Blood also contained most expanded thyroid clonotypes above 0.001.

Concerning this clonotype: No antigen is known for it.

It was RNA transcripts that yielded the amplified TCR beta CDR3 regions. The HTBI primer set was used in a first-round RT-PCR of the TCR CDR3. Each CDR3 protein gets one entry after TCRdb re-called the multiplex PCR reads with MiXCR. The sample shows under 350,000 distinct CDR3 sequences, about an eighth of them seen only once. The sequenced sample was blood. This clonotype originated in a woman aged 35 to 49 with Graves' ophthalmopathy.

In DNA, the CDR3 is TGTGCCAGCAGTTTAAAAACAGGAGGATATGGCTACACCTTC. The encoded protein is CASSLKTGGYGYTF. The J gene is TRBJ1-2, the V gene TRBV27; maybe TRBD1 (5 bases). The length of the CDR3 is 14 residues. Germline V gives CDR1 MNHEY, CDR2 SMNVEV (reference sequence). Trimming shortened V by 2 bases and J by 5 bases, and 12 bases separated the two germline ends.